The text below deals with one T cell receptor (beta chain). The CDR3 totals 14 residues. Per the germline V gene, CDR1 is SGHTA and CDR2 is FQGNSA. Trimming cost V 2 bases and J 10 bases; bases outside gene matches: 3. This entry is derived from a study of blood T cell repertoires in COVID-19. Study-level information: The analysed material was cDNA or gDNA that came from T cells, B-cell-depleted T cells, or PBMCs.

Per the authors' pipeline: Scientists estimated how many nucleated cells there were by amplifying reference gene primers. The protocol was immunoSEQ multiplex PCR, while the TCRdb copy is restricted to in-frame clones and leaves out a portion. V, J and clone size are taken as reported in that table, and D and trimming were inferred from the DNA itself. The repertoire holds hundreds of thousands of clones, with about nine tenths as singletons. Source material: peripheral blood. The gene calls are TRBV7-2 and TRBJ1-6; 9 nucleotides align to TRBD1. The receptor was isolated from a man aged 18 to 29 with active or convalescent COVID-19. CDR3 sequence reads: CASSLRTGESPLHF. For the CDR3, the DNA is TGTGCCAGCAGCTTACGGACAGGGGAATCACCCCTCCACTTT.